These 15 T cell receptor beta chains came from one sample sequenced in a study of blood T cell repertoires in COVID-19 (dated by TCRdb to the early 2020s). The library was produced with the immunoSEQ multiplex PCR assay. In TCRdb, the immuneACCESS table is reduced to in-frame sequences with V and J assigned. These tables do not hold every clone; where another copy was compared, an unresolved V gene accounts for under half, and the others remain unexplained. The sample table contains about 320,000 clones; only one count was recorded for roughly 85% of them. The ten largest clones add up to approximately 1.9% of the sample. The sample consisted of PBMCs or T cells enriched from blood (not recorded which). These TCRs come from a woman in her twenties or thirties who had been exposed to COVID-19.

The chain couples TRBV19 to TRBJ2-7, with 8 bases fitting TRBD2. The CDR3 loop spans 14 amino acids. V lost 5 bases, J lost 2 bases, and 5 bases stayed unmatched. Germline CDR1 reads LNHDA; CDR2 reads SQIVND (reference sequence). The CDR3, as DNA: TGTGCCAGTAGTTCAGGGACTAGGACCTACGAGCAGTACTTC. This codes for CASSSGTRTYEQYF.

The chain carries TRBV4-1 and TRBJ1-1; tentatively, D is TRBD1 (6 bases). Trimming took off 4 bases at V and 3 bases at J, with 15 bases between the two ends. Germline-derived CDR1 and CDR2 are MGHRA and YSYEKL. CDR3 length: 15 amino acids. The CDR3 spells CASSRQTGSDTEAFF. CDR3 sequence (DNA): TGCGCCAGCAGCCGACAAACAGGGTCGGACACTGAAGCTTTCTTT.

A word on this clone: Other DNA sequences in this specimen translate into the identical CDR3. The rearrangement uses TRBV10-3 and TRBJ2-7; 7 bases line up with TRBD1. The V gene's germline CDR1 is ENHRY and CDR2 SYGVKD. The CDR3 has 15 amino acids. The J segment lost 1 base and the V segment lost 3 bases, leaving 6 bases of the junction unmatched. The CDR3 nucleotides read TGTGCCATCAGTGACCGAGACAGGGAGTCCTACGAGCAGTACTTC. It specifies CAISDRDRESYEQYF.

The chain couples TRBV10-1 to TRBJ2-2; TRBD1 matches at 7 bases. The CDR3 is 15 residues long. The V segment lost 4 bases and the J segment 4 bases; nucleotides outside the gene matches: 6. Germline V gene lookup returns CDR1 WNHNN and CDR2 SYGVQD (reference sequence). CDR3 nucleotide sequence: TGCGCCAGCAGTGGATCCCGACAGGGCACCGGGGAGCTGTTTTTT. Amino acids: CASSGSRQGTGELFF.

This clone appeared once. Other DNA sequences of this sample code for an identical CDR3. The V call is TRBV5-1, the J call TRBJ1-1; unclear D gene. V lost 4 bases and J lost 0, with 7 bases in between. The CDR3 totals 13 residues. CDR1 is SGHRS, CDR2 YFSETQ, per germline. DNA for the CDR3: TGCGCCAGCAGCCCTTTAATGAACACTGAAGCTTTCTTT. Its protein is CASSPLMNTEAFF.

The CDR3 loop is CASSYLPGQPQHF. The CDR3 DNA is TGTGCCAGCAGCTACCTACCGGGGCAGCCCCAGCATTTT. The rearrangement links TRBV6-4 to TRBJ1-5; D not certain. V was cut by 6 bases and J by 7 bases, with 13 bases left in between. This CDR3 is 13 amino acids long. Germline V gene sequence: CDR1 MRHNA, CDR2 SNTAGT.

The chain combines TRBV28 with TRBJ1-5, with TRBD1 identical over 7 bases. The length of the CDR3 is 16 residues. Trimming took 5 bases from V and 1 from J; bases not matched to a gene: 8. The germline V gene has CDR1 MDHEN and CDR2 SYDVKM. CDR3 region: CASSPDRVTSNQPQHF. CDR3 DNA sequence: TGTGCCAGCAGTCCAGACAGGGTAACGAGCAATCAGCCCCAGCATTTT.

The gene calls are TRBV6-5 and TRBJ1-1, with D maybe TRBD1 (6 bases). CDR3 length: 13 amino acids. Trimming stripped 6 bases from V and 4 bases from J, with 12 bases between. Germline-derived CDR1 and CDR2 are MNHEY and SVGAGI. The CDR3 is CASRTQGSTEAFF. Here the CDR3 DNA reads TGTGCCAGCAGAACACAGGGAAGCACTGAAGCTTTCTTT.

The V call is TRBV2, the J call TRBJ2-3, with 13 bases matching TRBD2. V trimming: 4 bases; J trimming: 5 bases; junction bases outside the gene matches: 6. The CDR3 is 16 residues long. CDR1 and CDR2 (germline): SNHLY, FYNNEI. CDR3 sequence reads: CASSAGTSGMGDTQYF. The DNA of the CDR3 is TGTGCCAGCAGTGCGGGGACTAGCGGGATGGGAGATACGCAGTATTTT.

The chain is built from TRBV28 and TRBJ1-4, with 7 bases that match TRBD1. Germline values: CDR1 MDHEN, CDR2 SYDVKM. The CDR3 loop spans 15 amino acids. Trimming cost V 6 bases and J 5 bases; bases outside gene matches: 9. The CDR3 DNA sequence: TGTGCCAGCAGGTCCAACAGGGGTGGGAATGAAAAACTGTTTTTT. Its translation: CASRSNRGGNEKLFF. Based on the CDR3 plus reference TRBV28 and TRBJ1-4, the full variable domain is DVKVTQSSRYLVKRTGEKVFLECVQDMDHENMFWYRQDPGLGLRLIYFSYDVKMKEKGDIPEGYSVSREKKERFSLILESASTNQTSMYLCASRSNRGGNEKLFFGSGTQLSVL.

This clone is a singleton in its sample. The gene calls are TRBV6-2 or TRBV6-3 and TRBJ1-1; the match to TRBD1 covers 8 bases. J gave up 3 bases and V 6 bases, and 6 bases lay outside the gene matches. This CDR3 is 14 amino acids long. Germline V CDR1 and CDR2: MNHEY, SVGEGT. This chain's CDR3 is CASSQTGADTEAFF. The CDR3 DNA reads as TGTGCCAGCAGCCAGACAGGGGCGGACACTGAAGCTTTCTTT.

The chain employs TRBV30 and TRBJ2-7; 8 nucleotides line up with TRBD1. This CDR3 is 14 amino acids long. In germline, CDR1 is GTSNPN, CDR2 SVGIG (reference sequence). V lost 2 bases and J lost 3; bases outside the gene matches: 6. The CDR3: CAWSLSGGFYEQYF. For the CDR3, the DNA is TGTGCCTGGAGTTTATCAGGGGGCTTCTACGAGCAGTACTTC.

This clone was seen only a few times. The chain couples TRBV10-2 to TRBJ2-7; no clear D gene. Germline loops: CDR1 WSHSY, CDR2 SAAADI. V was clipped by 5 bases and J by 1 base, with 12 bases between them. The CDR3 length is 14 residues. The CDR3 protein is CASSLTSLSYEQYF. CDR3 in DNA: TGCGCCAGCAGTTTAACGAGTTTATCCTACGAGCAGTACTTC.

In the case of this clone: At one of its ends the junction is not consistent with the germline gene, which may arise from a read error. The J gene is TRBJ1-5, the V gene TRBV18; weak D call: TRBD1 (6 bases). The CDR3 length is 14 residues. CDR1 is KGHSH and CDR2 is LQKENI in the germline V gene. The DNA for the CDR3 is TGTGCCAGCACACCCGGGACACCCTATCAGCCCCAGCATTTT. It translates to CASTPGTPYQPQHF.

The rearrangement uses TRBV5-1 and TRBJ1-2; TRBD1 matches at 8 bases. With V trimmed by 4 bases and J by 4 bases, 6 bases remained unmatched. This CDR3 comprises 14 residues. The V gene's germline CDR1 is SGHRS and CDR2 YFSETQ. CDR3 DNA sequence: TGCGCCAGCAGCGCCGGACAGGGTAGCTATGGCTACACCTTC. As protein: CASSAGQGSYGYTF.